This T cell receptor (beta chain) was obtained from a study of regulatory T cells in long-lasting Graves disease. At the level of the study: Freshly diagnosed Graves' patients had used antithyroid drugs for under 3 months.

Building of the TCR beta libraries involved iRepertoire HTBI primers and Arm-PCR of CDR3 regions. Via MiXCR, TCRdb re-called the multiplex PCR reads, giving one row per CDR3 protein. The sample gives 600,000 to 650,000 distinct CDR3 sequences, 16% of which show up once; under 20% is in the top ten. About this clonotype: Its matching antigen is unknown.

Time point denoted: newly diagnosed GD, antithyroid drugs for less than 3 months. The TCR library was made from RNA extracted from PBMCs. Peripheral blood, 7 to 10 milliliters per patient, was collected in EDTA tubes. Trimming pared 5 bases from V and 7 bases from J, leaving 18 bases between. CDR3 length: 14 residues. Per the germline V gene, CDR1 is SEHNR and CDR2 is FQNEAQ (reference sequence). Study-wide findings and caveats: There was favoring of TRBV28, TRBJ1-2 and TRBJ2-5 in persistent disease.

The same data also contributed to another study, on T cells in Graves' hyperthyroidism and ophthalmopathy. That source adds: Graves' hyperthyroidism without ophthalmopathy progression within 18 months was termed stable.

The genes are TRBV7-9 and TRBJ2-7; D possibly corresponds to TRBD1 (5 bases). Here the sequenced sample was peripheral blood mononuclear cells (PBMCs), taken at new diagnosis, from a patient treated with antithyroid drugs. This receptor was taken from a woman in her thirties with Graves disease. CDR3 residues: CASSPSQGNREQYF. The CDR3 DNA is TGTGCCAGCAGCCCCAGCCAGGGTAACCGGGAGCAGTACTTC.